What follows are 7 T cell receptor beta chains derived from one specimen sequenced in a study of regulatory T cells in long-lasting Graves disease. Stated time point: persistent/refractory GD, antithyroid drugs over 5 years with positive TRAb. RNA isolated from PBMCs was used to make the TCR library. CDR3-region Arm-PCR and iRepertoire HTBI primers produced the TCR beta libraries. TCRdb reprocessed the multiplex PCR reads via MiXCR and lists one record per CDR3 protein. The table lists under 350,000 distinct CDR3 sequences, 20% to 25% of them singletons. The starting material was peripheral blood mononuclear cells (PBMCs), obtained when the disease was refractory, from a patient treated with antithyroid drugs. The receptors here all came from a female donor with Graves disease.

The chain has TRBV28 and TRBJ2-7; 7 bases line up with TRBD1. The V gene's germline CDR1 is MDHEN and CDR2 SYDVKM. The V segment lost 6 bases and the J segment 4 bases; nucleotides outside the gene matches: 12. The CDR3 is 15 residues long. The CDR3 loop reads CASSRRPGQRYEQYF. Here the CDR3 DNA reads TGTGCCAGCAGCCGTAGGCCGGGACAGAGATACGAGCAGTACTTC.

The CDR3 DNA reads TGTGCCAGCAGTGATTCCGGCAGGGACACCGGGGAGCTGTTTTTT. This codes for CASSDSGRDTGELFF. The rearrangement uses TRBV6-1 and TRBJ2-2, with a possible D match to TRBD1 (5 bases). Germline CDR1 is MNHNS and CDR2 is SASEGT. This CDR3 comprises 15 residues. V dropped 3 bases and J dropped 3 bases, with 11 bases sitting between them.

The chain links TRBV4-1 to TRBJ1-1; tentative D call: TRBD1 (6 bases). The CDR3 has 15 residues. Trimming cost V 2 bases and J 2 bases, with 12 bases left between them. Germline-derived CDR1 and CDR2 are MGHRA and YSYEKL. Written as DNA, the CDR3 is TGCGCCAGCAGCCAACCGACAGGATCTAACACTGAAGCTTTCTTT. Its protein is CASSQPTGSNTEAFF.

This clonotype has a handful of counts. The chain combines TRBV19 with TRBJ2-2; 7 nucleotides line up with TRBD1. Germline V gives CDR1 LNHDA, CDR2 SQIVND (reference sequence). This CDR3 has 15 amino acids. The V gene end was trimmed by 4 bases and the J gene end by 2 bases; junction bases not matched to a gene: 4. CDR3 in DNA: TGTGCCAGTAGTAGGGGGACAGATAACACCGGGGAGCTGTTTTTT. This gives the protein CASSRGTDNTGELFF.

A few counts support this clonotype. The gene calls are TRBV27 and TRBJ2-7, with a tentative D call TRBD1 (5 bases). The V end was cut by 1 base, the J end by 3 bases, with 10 bases between. The CDR3 has 14 amino acids. The germline CDR1 and CDR2 sequences are MNHEY and SMNVEV (reference sequence). CDR3 loop: CASSLFFRDYEQYF. DNA of the CDR3: TGTGCCAGCAGTTTATTTTTCAGGGACTACGAGCAGTACTTC.

This clonotype was recorded a few times. The CDR3: CASSIAEPSYGYTF. The CDR3 DNA follows: TGTGCCAGTAGTATTGCGGAGCCCAGTTATGGCTACACCTTC. V is TRBV19 and J is TRBJ1-2, with D uncertain. The CDR3 contains 14 residues. Trimming left V 3 bases short and J 5 bases short, with 13 bases between. Looked up from germline, CDR1 is LNHDA and CDR2 is SQIVND (reference sequence).

At least ten counts were recorded for this clonotype. The chain has TRBV29-1 and TRBJ1-1, with D uncertain. Germline V gene sequence: CDR1 SQVTM, CDR2 ANQGSEA. The CDR3 contains 13 residues. V dropped 7 bases and J dropped 0 bases, with 12 bases sitting between them. CDR3 nucleotides: TGCAGCGCATTCGGCGGGATGAACACTGAAGCTTTCTTT. Translating gives CSAFGGMNTEAFF. The entire variable domain, with the rest obtained from reference TRBV29-1 and TRBJ1-1, is as follows: SAVISQKPSRDICQRGTSLTIQCQVDSQVTMMFWYRQQPGQSLTLIATANQGSEATYESGFVIDKFPISRPNLTFSTLTVSNMSPEDSSIYLCSAFGGMNTEAFFGQGTRLTVV.